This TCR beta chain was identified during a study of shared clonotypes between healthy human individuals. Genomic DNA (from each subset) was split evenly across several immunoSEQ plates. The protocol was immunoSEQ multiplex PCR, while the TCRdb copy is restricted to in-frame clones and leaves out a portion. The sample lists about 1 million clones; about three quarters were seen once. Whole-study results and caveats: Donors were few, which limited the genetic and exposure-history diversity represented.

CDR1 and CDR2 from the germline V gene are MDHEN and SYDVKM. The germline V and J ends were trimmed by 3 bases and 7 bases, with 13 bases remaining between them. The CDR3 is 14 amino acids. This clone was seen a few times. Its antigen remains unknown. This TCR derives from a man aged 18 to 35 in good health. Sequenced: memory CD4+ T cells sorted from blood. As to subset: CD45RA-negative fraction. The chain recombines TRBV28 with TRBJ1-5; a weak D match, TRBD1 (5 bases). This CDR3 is CASSFLRGGQPQHF. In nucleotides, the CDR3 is TGTGCCAGCAGTTTCTTGCGGGGCGGCCAGCCCCAGCATTTT.